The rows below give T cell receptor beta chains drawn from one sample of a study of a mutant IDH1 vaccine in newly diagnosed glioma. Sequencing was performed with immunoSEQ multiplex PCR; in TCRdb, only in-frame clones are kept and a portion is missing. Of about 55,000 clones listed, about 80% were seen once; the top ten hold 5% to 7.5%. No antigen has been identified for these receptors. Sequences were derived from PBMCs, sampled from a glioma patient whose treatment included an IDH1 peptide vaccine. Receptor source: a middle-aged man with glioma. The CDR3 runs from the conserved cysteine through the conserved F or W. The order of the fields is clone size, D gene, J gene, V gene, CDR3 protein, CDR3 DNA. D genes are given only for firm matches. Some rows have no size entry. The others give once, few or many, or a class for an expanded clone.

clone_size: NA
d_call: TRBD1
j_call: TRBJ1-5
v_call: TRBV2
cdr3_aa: CASSRDRVNQPQHF
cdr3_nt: TGTGCCAGCAGTCGCGACAGGGTCAATCAGCCCCAGCATTTT

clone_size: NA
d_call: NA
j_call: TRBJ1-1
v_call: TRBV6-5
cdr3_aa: CASRIGFQNTEAFF
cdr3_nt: TGTGCCAGCAGGATAGGCTTTCAGAACACTGAAGCTTTCTTT

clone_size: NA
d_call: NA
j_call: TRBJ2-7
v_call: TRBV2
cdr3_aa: CASVVRAGEQYF
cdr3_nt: TGTGCCAGCGTGGTCAGGGCGGGAGAGCAGTACTTC

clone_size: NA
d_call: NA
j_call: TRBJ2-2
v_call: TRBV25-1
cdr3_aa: CASSGGGNTGELFF
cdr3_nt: TGTGCCAGCAGTGGGGGTGGAAACACCGGGGAGCTGTTTTTT

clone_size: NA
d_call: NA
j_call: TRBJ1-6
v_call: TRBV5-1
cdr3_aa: CASSSQGEDSPLHF
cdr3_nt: TGCGCCAGCAGCTCTCAGGGAGAGGATTCACCCCTCCACTTT

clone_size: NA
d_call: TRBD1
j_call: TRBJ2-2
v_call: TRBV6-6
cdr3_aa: CASSRTGISAGELFF
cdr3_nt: TGTGCCAGCAGTCGGACAGGGATCAGCGCCGGGGAGCTGTTTTTT

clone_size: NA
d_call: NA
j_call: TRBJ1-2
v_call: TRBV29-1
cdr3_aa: CSVGGDYGYTF
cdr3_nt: TGCAGTGTTGGTGGTGACTATGGCTACACCTTC

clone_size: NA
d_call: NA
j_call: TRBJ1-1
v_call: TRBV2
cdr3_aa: CASSEILEAFF
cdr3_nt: TGTGCCAGCAGTGAAATACTTGAAGCTTTCTTT

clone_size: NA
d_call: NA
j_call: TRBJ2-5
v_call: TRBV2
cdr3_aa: CASSDVGVNRETQYF
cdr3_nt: TGTGCCAGCAGTGACGTCGGGGTCAACCGGGAGACCCAGTACTTC

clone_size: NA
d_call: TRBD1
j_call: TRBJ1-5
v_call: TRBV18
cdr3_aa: CASSPQGALPQHF
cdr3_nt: TGTGCCAGCTCACCCCAGGGGGCCTTGCCCCAGCATTTT

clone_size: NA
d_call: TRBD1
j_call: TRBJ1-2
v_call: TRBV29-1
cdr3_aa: CSVEGGTGSIYTF
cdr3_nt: TGCAGCGTTGAAGGGGGGACAGGGTCGATCTACACCTTC

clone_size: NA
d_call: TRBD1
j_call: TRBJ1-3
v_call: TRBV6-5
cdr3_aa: CASRTGDSSGNTIYF
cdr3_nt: TGTGCCAGCAGAACGGGGGACAGCTCTGGAAACACCATATATTTT

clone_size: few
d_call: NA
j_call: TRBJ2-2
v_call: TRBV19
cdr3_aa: CASRYTGELFF
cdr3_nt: TGTGCCAGTCGCTACACCGGGGAGCTGTTTTTT

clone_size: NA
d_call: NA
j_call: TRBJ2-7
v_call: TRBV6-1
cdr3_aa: CASSVKRQGDEQYF
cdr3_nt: TGTGCCAGCAGTGTTAAAAGGCAGGGCGACGAGCAGTACTTC

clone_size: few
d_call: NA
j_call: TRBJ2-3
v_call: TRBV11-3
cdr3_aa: CASSSLAVAADTQYF
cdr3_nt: TGTGCCAGCAGCTCCTTAGCTGTCGCGGCAGATACGCAGTATTTT

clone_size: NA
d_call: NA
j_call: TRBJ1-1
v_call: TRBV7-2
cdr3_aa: CASGSGHMNTEAFF
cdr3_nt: TGTGCCAGCGGCTCCGGACATATGAACACTGAAGCTTTCTTT

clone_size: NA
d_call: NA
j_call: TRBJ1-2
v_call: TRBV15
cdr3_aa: CATSRGRAGVPYGYTF
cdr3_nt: TGTGCCACCAGCAGAGGCCGGGCAGGGGTTCCCTATGGCTACACCTTC

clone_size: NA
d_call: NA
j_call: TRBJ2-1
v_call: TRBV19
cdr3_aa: CASSMNGGGSSFEQFF
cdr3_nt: TGTGCCAGTAGTATGAATGGTGGAGGGTCTAGTTTTGAGCAGTTCTTC

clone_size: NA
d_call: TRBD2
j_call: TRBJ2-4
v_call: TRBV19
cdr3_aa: CASSMVSGGTTGAKNIQYF
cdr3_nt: TGTGCCAGTAGTATGGTTAGCGGGGGGACCACAGGCGCCAAAAACATTCAGTACTTC

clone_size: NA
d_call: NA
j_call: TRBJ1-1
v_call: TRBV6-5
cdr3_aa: CASSQYGTMNTEAFF
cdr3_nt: TGTGCCAGCAGCCAATATGGGACAATGAACACTGAAGCTTTCTTT

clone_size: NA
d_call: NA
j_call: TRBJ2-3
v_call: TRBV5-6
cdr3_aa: CASSLGLVTDTQYF
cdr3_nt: TGTGCCAGCAGCTTGGGTTTGGTCACAGATACGCAGTATTTT

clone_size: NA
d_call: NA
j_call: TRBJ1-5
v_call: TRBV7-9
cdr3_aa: CASSPGWTDSNQPQHF
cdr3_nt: TGTGCCAGCAGCCCTGGGTGGACGGATAGCAATCAGCCCCAGCATTTT

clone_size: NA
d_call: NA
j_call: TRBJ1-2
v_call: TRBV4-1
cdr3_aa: CASSQAGAEGYTF
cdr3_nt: TGCGCCAGCAGCCAGGCGGGGGCGGAGGGCTACACCTTC

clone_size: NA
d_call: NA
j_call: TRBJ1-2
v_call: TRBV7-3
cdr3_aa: CASSFVPGYGYTF
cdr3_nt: TGTGCCAGCAGCTTTGTCCCCGGGTATGGCTACACCTTC

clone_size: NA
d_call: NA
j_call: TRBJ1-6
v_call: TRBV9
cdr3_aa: CASKRGDSPLHF
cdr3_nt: TGTGCCAGCAAGAGAGGTGATTCACCCCTCCACTTT

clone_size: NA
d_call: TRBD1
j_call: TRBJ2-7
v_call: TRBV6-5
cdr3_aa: CASRTVTGAFIEQYF
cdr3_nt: TGTGCCAGCAGGACCGTGACAGGGGCTTTCATCGAGCAGTACTTC

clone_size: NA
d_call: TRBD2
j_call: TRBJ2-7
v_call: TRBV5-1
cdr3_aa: CASSAMTSGYEQYF
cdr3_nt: TGCGCCAGCAGCGCAATGACTAGCGGCTACGAGCAGTACTTC

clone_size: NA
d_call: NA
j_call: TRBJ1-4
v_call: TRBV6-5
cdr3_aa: CASSYTGGANEKLFF
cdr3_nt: TGTGCCAGCAGTTACACCGGAGGAGCTAATGAAAAACTGTTTTTT

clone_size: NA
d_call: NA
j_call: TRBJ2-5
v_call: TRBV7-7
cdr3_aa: CASSLALGGATQYF
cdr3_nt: TGTGCCAGCAGCTTAGCTTTGGGGGGGGCGACCCAGTACTTC

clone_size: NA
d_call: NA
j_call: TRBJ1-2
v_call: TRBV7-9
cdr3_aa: CASSLGTRDGYTF
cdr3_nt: TGTGCCAGCAGCTTGGGGACAAGGGATGGCTACACCTTC